This T cell receptor (beta chain) stems from a study of blood T cell repertoires in COVID-19. The table came from immunoSEQ multiplex PCR; TCRdb's copy has only in-frame clones and leaves some out. The data contain more than 250,000 clones, roughly 88% of them singletons. This clone showed up just once. V lost 6 bases, J lost 6 bases, and 11 bases stayed unmatched. Germline V gene sequence: CDR1 MDHEN, CDR2 SYDVKM. This CDR3 has 14 residues. The gene calls are TRBV28 and TRBJ2-7, with 7 bases identical to TRBD2. Input material: peripheral blood. This clonotype was obtained from a human donor in a cohort sampled during active COVID-19. DNA for the CDR3: TGTGCCAGCAGAGCGGGACGGGGACGGGGCGAGCAGTACTTC. Its protein product is CASRAGRGRGEQYF.